What follows are 13 T cell receptor beta chains derived from one specimen sequenced in a study of shared clonotypes between healthy human individuals. Libraries were prepared by immunoSEQ multiplex PCR; TCRdb keeps only in-frame clonotypes and omits some of them. The sample lists approximately 2,000,000 clones; about 90% were seen once. The sequencing input was naive CD4+ T cells from PBMCs. Subset described: CD45RA+ positively selected. Receptor source: a young man in good health. Some clones in this sample may be carry-over from other donors' samples.

V and J are TRBV19 and TRBJ1-3; D unclear. From germline, CDR1 is LNHDA and CDR2 SQIVND (reference sequence). Trimming removed 4 bases at V and 0 bases at J, with 10 bases between. This CDR3 contains 15 residues. In DNA, the CDR3 is TGTGCCAGTAGTAAGGAGGGCTACTCTGGAAACACCATATATTTT. It translates to CASSKEGYSGNTIYF.

In regard to this clone: A read error may produce the germline difference seen at one junction end. The chain links TRBV30 to TRBJ1-1; D not resolved. CDR1 is GTSNPN, CDR2 SVGIG, per germline (reference sequence). The CDR3 has 13 residues. CDR3 region: CASSGNMNTEAFF. The CDR3 DNA sequence: TGTGCCTCGAGTGGGAATATGAACACTGAAGCTTTCTTT.

This clone was seen once. The genes are TRBV11-2 and TRBJ2-1; D gene uncertain. Germline assignment: CDR1 SGHAT and CDR2 FQNNGV. The CDR3 has 13 amino acids. V was clipped by 3 bases and J by 7 bases, with 10 bases between them. CDR3 bases: TGTGCCAGCAGCTTGAGGCCGGAGAATGAGCAGTTCTTC. It yields the protein CASSLRPENEQFF.

This clone appeared a single time. The chain couples TRBV7-3 to TRBJ2-1; D gene uncertain. The CDR3 length is 15 residues. Trimming left V 6 bases short and J 0 bases short, with 12 bases between. Germline CDR1 reads SGHTA; CDR2 reads FQGTGA. The chain's CDR3 is CASSQGSSSYNEQFF. CDR3 nucleotide sequence: TGTGCCAGCAGTCAAGGGTCTAGCTCCTACAATGAGCAGTTCTTC.

V and J are TRBV5-1 and TRBJ2-3; 11 nucleotides align to TRBD2. V gave up 4 bases and J gave up 1 base; unmatched junction bases: 2. The CDR3 extends over 15 amino acids. The germline CDR1 and CDR2 sequences are SGHRS and YFSETQ. CDR3 DNA sequence: TGCGCCAGCAGCGTGACTAGCGGGGGCACAGATACGCAGTATTTT. Its protein is CASSVTSGGTDTQYF.

This chain connects TRBV7-2 to TRBJ1-3; D is undetermined. CDR1 and CDR2 from the germline V gene are SGHTA and FQGNSA. V lost 5 bases, J lost 0 bases, and 11 bases lay in between. The CDR3 covers 15 residues. CDR3 nucleotides: TGTGCCAGCAGCCCCGGGCCCGCCTCTGGAAACACCATATATTTT. Its protein is CASSPGPASGNTIYF.

Remarks on this clone: Germline is not matched at one junction end, which may reflect a read error. Other nucleotide sequences from this sample produce the same CDR3. This chain joins TRBV27 and TRBJ1-2; perhaps TRBD1 as D (6 bases). This CDR3 contains 14 residues. Per germline, CDR1 MNHEY and CDR2 SMNVEV (reference sequence). The CDR3 DNA reads TGCGCCAGCAGGCGGACCAGGGGTAACTATGGCTACACCTTC. It translates to CASRRTRGNYGYTF.

The chain has TRBV7-9 and TRBJ2-7, with a tentative D call TRBD1 (5 bases). CDR3 length: 15 residues. With 0 bases removed from V and 2 bases from J, the gap between germline ends came to 11 bases. Germline V lookup: CDR1 SEHNR, CDR2 FQNEAQ (reference sequence). Here the CDR3 reads CASSLAQGKAYEQYF. CDR3 in DNA: TGTGCCAGCAGCTTAGCGCAGGGTAAGGCCTACGAGCAGTACTTC.

V gene TRBV2 combines with J gene TRBJ2-7; the match to TRBD1 covers 7 bases. The CDR3 extends over 11 amino acids. Germline CDR1 is SNHLY and CDR2 is FYNNEI. J gave up 10 bases and V 6 bases, and 6 bases lay outside the gene matches. The CDR3 loop reads CASSGQADQYF. CDR3 sequence (DNA): TGTGCCAGCAGCGGACAGGCGGACCAGTACTTC.

On this clone: Other DNA sequences in the same sample also yield this CDR3. V is TRBV4-1 and J is TRBJ2-3; D gene ambiguous. Germline loops: CDR1 MGHRA, CDR2 YSYEKL. The V gene lost 1 base and the J gene lost 2 bases, with 4 bases spanning the gap. CDR3 length equals 13 residues. CDR3 nucleotide sequence: TGCGCCAGCAGCCAAGGGGCCACAGATACGCAGTATTTT. This sequence encodes CASSQGATDTQYF.

The V and J genes are TRBV4-2 and TRBJ2-5, with 7 nucleotides matching TRBD2. TRBJ2-7 matches the DNA end more closely, so the J call is doubtful. Germline V gene sequence: CDR1 LGHNA, CDR2 YNFKEQ. There are 14 residues in the CDR3. CDR3 in DNA: TGTGCCAGCAGCCAGACGGGAGGCTCCTACGAGCAGTACTTC. Translation: CASSQTGGSYEQYF.

This clone appeared a single time. The rearrangement joins TRBV7-2 to TRBJ1-1, with a weak D call TRBD1 (5 bases). Trimming removed 3 bases at V and 6 bases at J, with 8 bases between. CDR3 size: 12 residues. Germline CDR1 is SGHTA and CDR2 is FQGNSA. CDR3: CASSFQGSEAFF. As DNA, the CDR3 is TGTGCCAGCAGCTTTCAGGGATCTGAAGCTTTCTTT.

The genes are TRBV7-2 and TRBJ2-3; 13 positions agree with TRBD2. The CDR3 sequence is 18 residues long. Germline assignment: CDR1 SGHTA and CDR2 FQGNSA. V dropped 5 bases and J dropped 3; count of bases not matched to a gene: 11. DNA of the CDR3: TGTGCCAGCAGCCCACTAGCGGGAGGGCGTTTCGGAACAGATACGCAGTATTTT. As protein: CASSPLAGGRFGTDTQYF.